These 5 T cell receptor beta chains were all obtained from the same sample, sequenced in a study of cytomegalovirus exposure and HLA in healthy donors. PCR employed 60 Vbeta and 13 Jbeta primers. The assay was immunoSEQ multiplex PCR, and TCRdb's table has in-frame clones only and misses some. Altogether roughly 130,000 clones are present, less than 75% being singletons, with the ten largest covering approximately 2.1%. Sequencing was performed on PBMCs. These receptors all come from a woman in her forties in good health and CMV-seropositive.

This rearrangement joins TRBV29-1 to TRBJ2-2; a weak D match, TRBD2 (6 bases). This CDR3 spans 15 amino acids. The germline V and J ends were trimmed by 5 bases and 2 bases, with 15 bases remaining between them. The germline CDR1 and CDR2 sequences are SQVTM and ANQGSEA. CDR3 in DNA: TGCAGCGTTCCTCGGGGTAGCGGAAACACCGGGGAGCTGTTTTTT. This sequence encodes CSVPRGSGNTGELFF.

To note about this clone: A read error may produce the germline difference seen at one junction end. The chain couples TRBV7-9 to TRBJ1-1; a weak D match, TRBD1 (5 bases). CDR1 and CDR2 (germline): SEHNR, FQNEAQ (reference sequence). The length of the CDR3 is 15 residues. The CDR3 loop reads CSSRVGSRLNTEAFF. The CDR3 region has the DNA TGTTCCAGCAGGGTCGGGAGTCGGTTGAACACTGAAGCTTTCTTT.

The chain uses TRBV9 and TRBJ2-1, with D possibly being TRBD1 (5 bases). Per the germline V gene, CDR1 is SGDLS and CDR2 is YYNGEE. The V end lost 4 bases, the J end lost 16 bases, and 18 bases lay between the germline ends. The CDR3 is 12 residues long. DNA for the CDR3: TGTGCCAGCAGCTCCAGGCAGGGTACAAACTTCTTC. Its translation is CASSSRQGTNFF.

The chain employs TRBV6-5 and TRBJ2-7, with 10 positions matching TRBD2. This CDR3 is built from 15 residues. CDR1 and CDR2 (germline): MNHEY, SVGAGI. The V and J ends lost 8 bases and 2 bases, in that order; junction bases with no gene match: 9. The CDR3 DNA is TGTGCCAGCCGACCGCGGACTAGCGGCACCTACGAGCAGTACTTC. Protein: CASRPRTSGTYEQYF.

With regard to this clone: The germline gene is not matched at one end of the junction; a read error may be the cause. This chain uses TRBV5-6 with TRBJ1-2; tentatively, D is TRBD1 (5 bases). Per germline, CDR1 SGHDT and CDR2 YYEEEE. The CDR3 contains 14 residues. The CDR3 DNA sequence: TGTGCCAGCATCTTGGAGACAGATTCCTATGGCTACACCTTC. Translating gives CASILETDSYGYTF.